This T cell receptor beta chain was observed in a study of blood T cells in healthy people across ages. The V end lost 3 bases, the J end lost 8 bases, and 7 bases lay between the germline ends. Germline V gives CDR1 SQVTM, CDR2 ANQGSEA. This CDR3 is 10 amino acids long. Findings of the study overall: Unknown CMV status may confound age-related changes in expanded clones.

The sample holds a few counts of this clonotype. The antigen remains undetermined. A second PCR of about 6 to 12 cycles used a sample-barcoded 5' primer and a J-beta primer mix. TCRdb redid the calling of the 5' RACE reads with MiXCR, one entry per CDR3 protein. In the table there are some 800,000 distinct CDR3 sequences, roughly 25% of which are singletons. This sample also belongs to another study, concerning T cells of mothers and their children. That report notes: Over 8 million reads per mother and around 3 million per child were obtained.

The sequence derives from a boy aged 5 to 17 in good health. Specimen: blood. The V and J genes are TRBV29-1 and TRBJ2-5; no definite D call. This chain's CDR3 is CSVEKGTQYF. Written as DNA, the CDR3 is TGCAGCGTTGAGAAAGGAACCCAGTACTTC.